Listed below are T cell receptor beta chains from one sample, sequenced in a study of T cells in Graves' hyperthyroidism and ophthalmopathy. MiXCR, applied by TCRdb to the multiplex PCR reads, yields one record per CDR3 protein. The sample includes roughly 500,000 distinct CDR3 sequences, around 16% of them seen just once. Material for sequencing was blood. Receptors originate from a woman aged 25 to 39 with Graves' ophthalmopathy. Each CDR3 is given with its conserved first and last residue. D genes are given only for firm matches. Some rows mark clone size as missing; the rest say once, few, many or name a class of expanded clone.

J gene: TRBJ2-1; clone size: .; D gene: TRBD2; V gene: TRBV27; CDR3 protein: CATLASSYNEQFF; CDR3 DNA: TGTGCCACACTAGCGAGCTCCTACAATGAGCAGTTCTTC
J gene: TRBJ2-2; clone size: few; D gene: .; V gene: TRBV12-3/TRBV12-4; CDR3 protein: CASRYGQNPGELFF; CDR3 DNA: TGTGCCAGCAGATACGGACAGAACCCCGGGGAGCTGTTTTTT
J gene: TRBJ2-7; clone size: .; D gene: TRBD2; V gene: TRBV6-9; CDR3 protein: CASSSPPGGPNSSYEQYF; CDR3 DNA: TGTGCCAGCAGTTCTCCACCGGGAGGGCCAAATAGCTCCTACGAGCAGTACTTC
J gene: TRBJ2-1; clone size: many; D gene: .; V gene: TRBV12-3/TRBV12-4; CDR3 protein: CASSPPDWDEQFF; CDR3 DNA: TGTGCCAGCAGTCCCCCGGACTGGGATGAGCAGTTCTTC
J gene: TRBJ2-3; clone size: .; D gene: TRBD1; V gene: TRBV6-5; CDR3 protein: CASNYLGGAADTQYF; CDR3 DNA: TGTGCCAGCAATTACTTAGGGGGCGCGGCAGATACGCAGTATTTT
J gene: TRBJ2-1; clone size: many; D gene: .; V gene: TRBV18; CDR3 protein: CASSSKQGSSYNEQFF; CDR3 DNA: TGTGCCAGCTCATCTAAACAGGGAAGCTCCTACAATGAGCAGTTCTTC
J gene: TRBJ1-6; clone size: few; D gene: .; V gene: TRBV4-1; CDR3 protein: CASSLQRGDNLSPLHF; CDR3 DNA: TGCGCCAGCAGCCTACAGCGGGGGGACAATCTGTCACCCCTCCACTTT
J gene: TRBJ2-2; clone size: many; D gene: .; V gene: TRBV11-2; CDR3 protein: CASRQTGNTGELFF; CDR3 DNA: TGTGCCAGCAGACAAACTGGCAACACCGGGGAGCTGTTTTTT
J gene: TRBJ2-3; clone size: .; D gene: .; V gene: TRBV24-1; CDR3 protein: CATSDFLADTQYF; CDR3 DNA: TGTGCCACCAGTGATTTCTTAGCGGATACGCAGTATTTT
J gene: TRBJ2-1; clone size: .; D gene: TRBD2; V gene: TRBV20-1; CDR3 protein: CSASGTSGYYNEQFF; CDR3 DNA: TGCAGTGCTAGCGGGACTAGCGGTTACTACAATGAGCAGTTCTTC
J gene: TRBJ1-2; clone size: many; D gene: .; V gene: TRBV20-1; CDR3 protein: CSARRSNSGYGYTF; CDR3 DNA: TGCAGTGCTAGAAGGTCTAATTCTGGGTATGGCTACACCTTC
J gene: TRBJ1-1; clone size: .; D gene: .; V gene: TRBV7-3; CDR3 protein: CASSTQAGATEAFF; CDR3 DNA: TGTGCCAGCAGCACCCAGGCGGGGGCCACTGAAGCTTTCTTT
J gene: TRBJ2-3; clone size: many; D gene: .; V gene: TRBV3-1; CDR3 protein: CASSQTGLGTDTQYF; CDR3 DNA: TGTGCCAGCAGTCAAACGGGGCTAGGCACAGATACGCAGTATTTT
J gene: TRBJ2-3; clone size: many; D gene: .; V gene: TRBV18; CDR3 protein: CASSGDSTDTQYF; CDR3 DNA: TGTGCCAGCTCGGGGGATAGTACAGATACGCAGTATTTT
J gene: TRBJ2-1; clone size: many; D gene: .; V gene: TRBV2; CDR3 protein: CASSEAGVNEQFF; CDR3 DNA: TGTGCCAGCAGTGAAGCAGGAGTGAATGAGCAGTTCTTC
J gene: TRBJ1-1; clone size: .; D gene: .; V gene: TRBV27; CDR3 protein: CASSLRGPNPAFF; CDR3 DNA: TGTGCCAGCAGTCTACGAGGGCCTAACCCAGCTTTCTTT
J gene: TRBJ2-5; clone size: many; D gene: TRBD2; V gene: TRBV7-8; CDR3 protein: CASSFSRKVTSGTQETQYF; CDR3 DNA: TGTGCCAGCAGCTTTAGTAGGAAGGTCACTAGCGGGACCCAAGAGACCCAGTACTTC
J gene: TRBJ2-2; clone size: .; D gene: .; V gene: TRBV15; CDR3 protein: CATSKMDGYTGELFF; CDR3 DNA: TGTGCCACCAGCAAAATGGACGGCTACACCGGGGAGCTGTTTTTT
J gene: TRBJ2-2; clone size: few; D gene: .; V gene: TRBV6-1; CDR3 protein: CASRPQGTGELFF; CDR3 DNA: TGTGCCAGCAGACCTCAAGGGACCGGGGAGCTGTTTTTT
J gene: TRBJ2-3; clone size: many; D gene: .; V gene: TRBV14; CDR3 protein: CASSQDPADTQYF; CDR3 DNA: TGTGCCAGCAGCCAAGATCCAGCAGATACGCAGTATTTT
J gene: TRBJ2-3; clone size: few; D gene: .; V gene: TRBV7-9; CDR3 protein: CASRSGRGDTQYF; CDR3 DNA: TGTGCCAGCAGATCCGGACGGGGAGATACGCAGTATTTT
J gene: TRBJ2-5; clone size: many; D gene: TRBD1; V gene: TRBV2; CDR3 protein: CASSADRGQETQYF; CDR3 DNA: TGTGCCAGCAGTGCGGACAGGGGTCAAGAGACCCAGTACTTC
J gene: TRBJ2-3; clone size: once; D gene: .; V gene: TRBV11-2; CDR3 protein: CASSLEGGSADTQYF; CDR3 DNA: TGTGCCAGCAGCTTAGAGGGGGGTTCGGCGGATACGCAGTATTTT
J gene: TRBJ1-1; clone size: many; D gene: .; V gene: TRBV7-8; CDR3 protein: CASSPVSSMNTEAFF; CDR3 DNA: TGTGCCAGTAGCCCGGTATCCAGCATGAACACTGAAGCTTTCTTT
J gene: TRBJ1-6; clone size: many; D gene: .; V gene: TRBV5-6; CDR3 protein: CASSGAEGGSPLHF; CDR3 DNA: TGTGCCAGCAGCGGGGCAGAAGGGGGTTCACCCCTCCACTTT
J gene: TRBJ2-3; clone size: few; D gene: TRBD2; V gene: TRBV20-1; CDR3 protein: CSARDPLTSGNGDTQYF; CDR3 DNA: TGCAGTGCTAGAGATCCCCTGACTAGCGGGAATGGAGATACGCAGTATTTT
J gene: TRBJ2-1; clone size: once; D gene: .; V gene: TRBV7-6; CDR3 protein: CTSSLEATGRNEQFF; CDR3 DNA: TGTACCAGCAGCTTAGAAGCAACAGGGCGCAATGAGCAGTTCTTC
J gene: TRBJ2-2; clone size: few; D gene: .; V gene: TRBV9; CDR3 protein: CASSVEDLPGELFF; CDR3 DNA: TGTGCCAGCAGCGTAGAGGACTTACCCGGGGAGCTGTTTTTT
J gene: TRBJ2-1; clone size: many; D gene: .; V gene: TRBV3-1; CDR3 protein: CASSQEGSSPYNEQFF; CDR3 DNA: TGTGCCAGCAGCCAAGAGGGCTCCTCCCCCTACAATGAGCAGTTCTTC
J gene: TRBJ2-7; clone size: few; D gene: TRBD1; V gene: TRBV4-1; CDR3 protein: CASSLQGGQTYEQYF; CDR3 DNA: TGCGCCAGCAGCCTCCAAGGGGGCCAAACCTACGAGCAGTACTTC
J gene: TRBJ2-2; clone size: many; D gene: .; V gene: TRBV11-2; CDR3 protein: CASRGLEGYTGELFF; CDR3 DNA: TGTGCCAGCAGGGGATTGGAGGGGTACACCGGGGAGCTGTTTTTT
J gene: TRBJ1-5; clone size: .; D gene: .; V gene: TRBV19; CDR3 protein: CASSIIGVSIDINQPQHF; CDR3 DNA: TGTGCCAGTAGTATAATAGGGGTCTCTATCGATATAAATCAGCCCCAGCATTTT
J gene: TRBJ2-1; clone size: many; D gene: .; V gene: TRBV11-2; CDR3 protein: CASSFNTGRNNEQFF; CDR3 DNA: TGTGCCAGCAGCTTTAATACAGGGCGGAACAATGAGCAGTTCTTC
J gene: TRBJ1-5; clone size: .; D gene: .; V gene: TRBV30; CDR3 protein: CAWSVSFSPGQPQHF; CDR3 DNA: TGTGCCTGGAGTGTAAGTTTCTCCCCGGGGCAGCCCCAGCATTTT
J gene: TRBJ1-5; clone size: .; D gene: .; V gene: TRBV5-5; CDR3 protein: CASSLGRGGGNQPQHF; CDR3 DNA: TGTGCCAGCAGCTTGGGAAGAGGGGGAGGCAATCAGCCCCAGCATTTT
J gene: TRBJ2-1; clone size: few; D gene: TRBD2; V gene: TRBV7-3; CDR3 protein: CASSLGGRGPYNEQFF; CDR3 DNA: TGTGCCAGCAGCTTAGGCGGGAGGGGCCCCTACAATGAGCAGTTCTTC
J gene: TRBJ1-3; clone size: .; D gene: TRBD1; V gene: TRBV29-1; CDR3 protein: CSVEWGNRGPGNTIYF; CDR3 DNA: TGCAGCGTTGAGTGGGGGAACAGGGGGCCTGGAAACACCATATATTTT
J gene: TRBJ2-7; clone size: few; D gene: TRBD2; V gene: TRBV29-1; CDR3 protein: CSVPLGSGRAGEQYF; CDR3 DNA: TGCAGCGTCCCCCTGGGAAGCGGGAGGGCCGGCGAGCAGTACTTC
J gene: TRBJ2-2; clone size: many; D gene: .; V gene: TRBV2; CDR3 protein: CASSEQILAAGELFF; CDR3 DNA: TGTGCCAGCAGTGAACAGATACTAGCTGCCGGGGAGCTGTTTTTT
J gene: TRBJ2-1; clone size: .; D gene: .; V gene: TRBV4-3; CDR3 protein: CASSQSGAHNEQFF; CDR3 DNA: TGCGCCAGCAGCCAGTCGGGAGCTCACAATGAGCAGTTCTTC
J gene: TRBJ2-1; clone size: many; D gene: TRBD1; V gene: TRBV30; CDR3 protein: CAWSPPGQGTYNEQFF; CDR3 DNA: TGTGCCTGGAGTCCTCCGGGACAGGGTACCTACAATGAGCAGTTCTTC
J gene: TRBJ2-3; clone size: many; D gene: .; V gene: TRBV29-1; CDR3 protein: CSVLGGSDTQYF; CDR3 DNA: TGCAGCGTCCTGGGGGGTTCAGATACGCAGTATTTT
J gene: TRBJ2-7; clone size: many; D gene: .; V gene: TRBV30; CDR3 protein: CAWSVPAGTKNEQYF; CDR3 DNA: TGTGCCTGGAGTGTACCTGCGGGGACCAAGAACGAGCAGTACTTC
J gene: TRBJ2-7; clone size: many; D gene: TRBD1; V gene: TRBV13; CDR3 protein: CASRLGGNSYEQYF; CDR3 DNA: TGTGCCAGCAGATTAGGGGGCAACTCCTACGAGCAGTACTTC